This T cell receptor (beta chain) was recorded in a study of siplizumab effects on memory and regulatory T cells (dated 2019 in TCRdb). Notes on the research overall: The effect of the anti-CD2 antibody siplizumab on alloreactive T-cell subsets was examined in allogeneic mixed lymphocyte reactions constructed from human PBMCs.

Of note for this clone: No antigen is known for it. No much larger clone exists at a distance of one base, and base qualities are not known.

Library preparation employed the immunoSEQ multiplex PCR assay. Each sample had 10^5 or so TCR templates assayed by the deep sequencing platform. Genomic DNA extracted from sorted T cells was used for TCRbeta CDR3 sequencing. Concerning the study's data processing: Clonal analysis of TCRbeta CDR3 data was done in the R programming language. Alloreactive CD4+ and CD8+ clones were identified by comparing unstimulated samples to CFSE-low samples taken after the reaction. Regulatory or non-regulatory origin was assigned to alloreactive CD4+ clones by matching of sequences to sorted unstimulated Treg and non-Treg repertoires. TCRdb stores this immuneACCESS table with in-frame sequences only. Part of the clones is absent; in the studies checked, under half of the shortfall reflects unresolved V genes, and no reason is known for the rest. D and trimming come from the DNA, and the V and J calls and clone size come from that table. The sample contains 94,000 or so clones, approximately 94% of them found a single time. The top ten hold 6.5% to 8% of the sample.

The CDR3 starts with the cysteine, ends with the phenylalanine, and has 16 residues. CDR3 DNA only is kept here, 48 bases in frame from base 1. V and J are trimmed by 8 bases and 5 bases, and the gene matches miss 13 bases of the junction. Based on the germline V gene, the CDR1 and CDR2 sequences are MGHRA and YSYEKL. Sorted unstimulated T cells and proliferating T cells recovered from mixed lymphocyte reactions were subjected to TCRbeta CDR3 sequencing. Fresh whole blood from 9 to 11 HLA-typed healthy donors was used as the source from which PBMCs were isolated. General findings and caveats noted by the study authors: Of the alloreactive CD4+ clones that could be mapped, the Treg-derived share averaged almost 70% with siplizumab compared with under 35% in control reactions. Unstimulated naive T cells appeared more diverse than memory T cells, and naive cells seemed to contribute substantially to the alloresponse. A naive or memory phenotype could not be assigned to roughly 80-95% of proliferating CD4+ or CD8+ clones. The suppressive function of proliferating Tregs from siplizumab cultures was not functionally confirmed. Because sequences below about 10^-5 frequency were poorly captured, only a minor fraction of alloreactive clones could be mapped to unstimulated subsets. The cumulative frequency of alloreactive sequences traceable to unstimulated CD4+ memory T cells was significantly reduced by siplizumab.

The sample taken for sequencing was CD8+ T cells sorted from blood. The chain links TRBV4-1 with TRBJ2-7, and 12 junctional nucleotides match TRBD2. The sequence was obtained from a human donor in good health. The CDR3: CASQSALAGGQDEQYF. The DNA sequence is TGCGCCAGCCAATCCGCTCTAGCGGGGGGGCAAGACGAGCAGTACTTC.